The count of the clone carrying this T cell receptor (beta chain) is one. What it recognizes is unknown. The PCR had 60 Vbeta and 13 Jbeta primers. Using immunoSEQ multiplex PCR, the repertoire was profiled, and TCRdb retains in-frame clones only, with some absent. The sample shows around 140,000 clones, roughly 79% of them seen only once. The sample originates from a study of cytomegalovirus exposure and HLA in healthy donors. Trimming took 0 bases from V and 5 from J, leaving 4 bases between them. This CDR3 has 12 residues. CDR1 SGHRS and CDR2 YFSETQ come from the germline V gene. Regarding the study as a whole: Earlier analysis looked at TCR beta V segments, and most were productive about 90% or about 30% of the time. Analysis performed later found 16,951 TCR beta sequences associated with HLA alleles at 0.05 false discovery rate.

The receptor was derived from a woman in her thirties or forties in good health and CMV-seronegative. The V call is TRBV5-1, the J call TRBJ2-3; D is unresolved. Input material: PBMCs. CDR3 sequence (DNA): TGCGCCAGCAGCTTGGACATAGATACGCAGTATTTT. It translates to CASSLDIDTQYF.